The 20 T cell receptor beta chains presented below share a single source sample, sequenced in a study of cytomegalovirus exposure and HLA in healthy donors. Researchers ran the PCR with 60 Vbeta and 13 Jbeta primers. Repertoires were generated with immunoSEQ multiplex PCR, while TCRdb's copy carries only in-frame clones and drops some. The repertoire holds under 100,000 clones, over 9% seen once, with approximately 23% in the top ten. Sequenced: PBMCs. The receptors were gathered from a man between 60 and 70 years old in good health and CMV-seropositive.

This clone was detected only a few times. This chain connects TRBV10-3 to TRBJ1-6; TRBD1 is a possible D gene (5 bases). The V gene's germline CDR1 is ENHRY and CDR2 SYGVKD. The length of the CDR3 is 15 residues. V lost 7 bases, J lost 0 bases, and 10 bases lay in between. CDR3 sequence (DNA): TGTGCCATCAAGGCAGACAGCTCCTATAATTCACCCCTCCACTTT. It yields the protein CAIKADSSYNSPLHF.

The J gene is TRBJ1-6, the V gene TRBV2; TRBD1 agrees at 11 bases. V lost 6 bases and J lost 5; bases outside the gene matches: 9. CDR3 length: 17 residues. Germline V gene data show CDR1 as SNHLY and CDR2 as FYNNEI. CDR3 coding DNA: TGTGCCAGCAGCCGGGGACAGGGGGTGGGGGATAATTCACCCCTCCACTTT. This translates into CASSRGQGVGDNSPLHF. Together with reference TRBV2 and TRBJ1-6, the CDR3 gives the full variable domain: EPEVTQTPSHQVTQMGQEVILRCVPISNHLYFYWYRQILGQKVEFLVSFYNNEISEKSEIFDDQFSVERPDGSNFTLKIRSTKLEDSAMYFCASSRGQGVGDNSPLHFGNGTRLTVT.

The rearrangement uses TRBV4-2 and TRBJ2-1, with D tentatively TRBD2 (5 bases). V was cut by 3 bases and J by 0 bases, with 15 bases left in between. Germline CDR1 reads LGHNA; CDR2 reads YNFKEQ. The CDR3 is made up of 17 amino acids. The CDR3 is CASSQERKLSSYNEQFF. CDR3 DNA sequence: TGTGCCAGCAGCCAGGAGCGGAAACTGAGCTCCTACAATGAGCAGTTCTTC.

This CDR3 reads CASSPGTSNYGYTF. The CDR3 region has the DNA TGTGCCAGCAGCCCCGGGACATCTAACTATGGCTACACCTTC. The chain employs TRBV14 and TRBJ1-2; tentative D call: TRBD1 (6 bases). Trimming pared 4 bases from V and 0 bases from J, leaving 9 bases between. This CDR3 contains 14 residues. Germline CDR1 is SGHDN and CDR2 is FVKESK.

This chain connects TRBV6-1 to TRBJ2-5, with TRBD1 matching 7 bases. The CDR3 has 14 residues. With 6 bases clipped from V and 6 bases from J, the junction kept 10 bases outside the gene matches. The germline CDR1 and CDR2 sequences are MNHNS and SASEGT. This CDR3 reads CASSGNRGRQTQYF. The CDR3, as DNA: TGTGCCAGCAGCGGAAACAGGGGACGGCAGACCCAGTACTTC.

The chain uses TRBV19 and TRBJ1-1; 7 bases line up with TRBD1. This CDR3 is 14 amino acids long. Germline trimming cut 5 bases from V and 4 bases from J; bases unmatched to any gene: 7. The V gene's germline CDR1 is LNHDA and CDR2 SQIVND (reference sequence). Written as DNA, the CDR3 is TGTGCCAGTAGTCTAAGGGGGCAGGGCACTGAAGCTTTCTTT. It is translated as CASSLRGQGTEAFF.

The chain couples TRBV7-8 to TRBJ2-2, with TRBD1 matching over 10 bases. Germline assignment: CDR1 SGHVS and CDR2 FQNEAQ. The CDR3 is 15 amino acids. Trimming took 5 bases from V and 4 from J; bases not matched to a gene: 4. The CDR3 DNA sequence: TGTGCCAGCAGCCGAGGGACAGGGGTCACCGGGGAGCTGTTTTTT. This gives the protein CASSRGTGVTGELFF.

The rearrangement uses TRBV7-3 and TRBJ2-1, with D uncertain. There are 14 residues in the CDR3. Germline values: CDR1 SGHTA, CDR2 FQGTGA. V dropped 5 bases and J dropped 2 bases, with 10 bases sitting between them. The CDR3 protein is CASSLSKTYNEQFF. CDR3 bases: TGTGCCAGCAGCCTTAGCAAAACCTACAATGAGCAGTTCTTC.

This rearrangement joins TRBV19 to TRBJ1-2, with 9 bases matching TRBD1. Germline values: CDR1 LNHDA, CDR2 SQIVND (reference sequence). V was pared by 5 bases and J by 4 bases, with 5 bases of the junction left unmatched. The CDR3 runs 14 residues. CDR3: CASSQTGGVYGYTF. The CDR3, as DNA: TGTGCCAGTAGTCAGACAGGGGGTGTCTATGGCTACACCTTC.

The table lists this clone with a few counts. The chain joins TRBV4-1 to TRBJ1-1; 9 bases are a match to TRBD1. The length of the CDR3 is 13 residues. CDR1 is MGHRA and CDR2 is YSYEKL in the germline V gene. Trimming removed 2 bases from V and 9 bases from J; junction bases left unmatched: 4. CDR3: CASSQTGQGKAFF. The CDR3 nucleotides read TGCGCCAGCAGCCAAACGGGACAGGGCAAAGCTTTCTTT.

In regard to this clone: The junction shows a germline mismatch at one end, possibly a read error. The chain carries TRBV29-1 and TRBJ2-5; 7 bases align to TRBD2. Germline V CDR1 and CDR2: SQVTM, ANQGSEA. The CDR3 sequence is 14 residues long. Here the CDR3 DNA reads TGCAGCATTGAAGATCTTGACCGGGGGGTGACCCAGTACTTC. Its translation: CSIEDLDRGVTQYF.

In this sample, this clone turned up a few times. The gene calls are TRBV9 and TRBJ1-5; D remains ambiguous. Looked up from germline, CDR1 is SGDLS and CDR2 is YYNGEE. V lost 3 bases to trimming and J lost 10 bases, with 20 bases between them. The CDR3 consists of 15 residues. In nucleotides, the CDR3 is TGTGCCAGCAGCGCCGATGGAGTCAGCCCGTTTCCCCAGCATTTT. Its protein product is CASSADGVSPFPQHF.

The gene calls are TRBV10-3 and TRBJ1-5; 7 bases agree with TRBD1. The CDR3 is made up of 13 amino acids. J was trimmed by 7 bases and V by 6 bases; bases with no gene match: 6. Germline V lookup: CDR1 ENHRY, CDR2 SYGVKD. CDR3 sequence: CAIRIDRDQPQHF. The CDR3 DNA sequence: TGTGCCATCAGAATAGACAGGGACCAGCCCCAGCATTTT.

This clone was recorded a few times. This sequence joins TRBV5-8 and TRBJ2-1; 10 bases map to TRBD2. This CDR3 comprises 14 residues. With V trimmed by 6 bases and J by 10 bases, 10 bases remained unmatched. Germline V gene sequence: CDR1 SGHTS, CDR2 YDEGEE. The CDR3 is CASIGAGGPGEQFF. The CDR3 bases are TGTGCCAGCATCGGAGCGGGAGGGCCCGGGGAGCAGTTCTTC.

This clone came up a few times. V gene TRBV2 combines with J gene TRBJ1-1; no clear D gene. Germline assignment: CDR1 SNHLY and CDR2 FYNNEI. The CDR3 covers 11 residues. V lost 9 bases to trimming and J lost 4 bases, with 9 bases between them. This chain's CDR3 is CARKSGTEAFF. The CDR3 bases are TGTGCCAGAAAATCGGGCACTGAAGCTTTCTTT.

This CDR3 is CASSLEGTKNTGELFF. DNA of the CDR3: TGTGCCAGCAGCTTAGAGGGGACTAAGAACACCGGGGAGCTGTTTTTT. The rearrangement uses TRBV7-2 and TRBJ2-2, with TRBD2 matching 7 bases. This CDR3 comprises 16 residues. Germline assignment: CDR1 SGHTA and CDR2 FQGNSA. V shed 1 base and J 1 base; nucleotides not matched to a gene: 3.

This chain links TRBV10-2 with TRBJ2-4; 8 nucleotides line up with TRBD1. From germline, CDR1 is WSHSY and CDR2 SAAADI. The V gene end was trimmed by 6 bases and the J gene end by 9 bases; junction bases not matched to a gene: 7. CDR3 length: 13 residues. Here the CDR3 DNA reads TGCGCCAGCAGAGGACAGGGCGAGGGCATTCAGTACTTC. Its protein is CASRGQGEGIQYF.

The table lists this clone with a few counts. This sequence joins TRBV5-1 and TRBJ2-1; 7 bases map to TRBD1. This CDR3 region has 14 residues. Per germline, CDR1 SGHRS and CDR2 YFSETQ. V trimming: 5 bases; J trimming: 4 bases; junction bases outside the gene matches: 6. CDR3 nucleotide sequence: TGCGCCAGCAGTTTCATGGACAGGTACAATGAGCAGTTCTTC. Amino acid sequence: CASSFMDRYNEQFF.

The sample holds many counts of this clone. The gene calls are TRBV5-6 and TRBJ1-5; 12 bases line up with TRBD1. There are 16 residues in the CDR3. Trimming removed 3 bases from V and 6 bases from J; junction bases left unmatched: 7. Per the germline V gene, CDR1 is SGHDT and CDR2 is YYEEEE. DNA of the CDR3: TGTGCCAGCAGCTGGGGGGGACAGGGGGCGGGTCAGCCCCAGCATTTT. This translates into CASSWGGQGAGQPQHF. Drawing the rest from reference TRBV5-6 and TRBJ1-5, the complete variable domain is DAGVTQSPTHLIKTRGQQVTLRCSPKSGHDTVSWYQQALGQGPQFIFQYYEEEERQRGNFPDRFSGHQFPNYSSELNVNALLLGDSALYLCASSWGGQGAGQPQHFGDGTRLSIL.

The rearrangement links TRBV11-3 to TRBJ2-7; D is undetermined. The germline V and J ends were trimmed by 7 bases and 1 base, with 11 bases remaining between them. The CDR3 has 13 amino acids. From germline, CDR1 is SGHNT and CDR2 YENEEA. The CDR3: CASIFGVSYEQYF. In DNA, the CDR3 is TGTGCCAGCATCTTCGGAGTTTCCTACGAGCAGTACTTC.